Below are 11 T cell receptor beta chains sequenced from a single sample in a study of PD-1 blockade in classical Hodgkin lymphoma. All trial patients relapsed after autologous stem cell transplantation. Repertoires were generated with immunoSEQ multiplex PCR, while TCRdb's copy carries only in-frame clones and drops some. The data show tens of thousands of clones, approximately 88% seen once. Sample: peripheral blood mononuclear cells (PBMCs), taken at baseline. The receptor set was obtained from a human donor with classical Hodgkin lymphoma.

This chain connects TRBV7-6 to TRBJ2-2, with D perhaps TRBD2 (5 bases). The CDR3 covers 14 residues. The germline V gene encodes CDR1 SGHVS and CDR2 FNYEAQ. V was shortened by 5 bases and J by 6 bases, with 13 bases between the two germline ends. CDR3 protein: CASSPTSISGELFF. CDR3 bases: TGTGCCAGCAGCCCTACTAGTATCTCCGGGGAGCTGTTTTTT.

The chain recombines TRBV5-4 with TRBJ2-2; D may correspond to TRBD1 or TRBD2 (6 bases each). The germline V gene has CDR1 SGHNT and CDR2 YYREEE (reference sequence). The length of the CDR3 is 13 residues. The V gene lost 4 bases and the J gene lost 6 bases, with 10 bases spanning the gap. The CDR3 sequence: CASSLGGPGELFF. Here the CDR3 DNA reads TGTGCCAGCAGCCTGGGGGGCCCCGGGGAGCTGTTTTTT.

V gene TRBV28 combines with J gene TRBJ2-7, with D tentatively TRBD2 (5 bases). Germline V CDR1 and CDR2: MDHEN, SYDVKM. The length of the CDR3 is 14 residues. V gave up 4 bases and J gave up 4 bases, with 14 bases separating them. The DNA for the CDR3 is TGTGCCAGCAGTTCCGCCGGGATCACGTACGAGCAGTACTTC. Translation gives CASSSAGITYEQYF.

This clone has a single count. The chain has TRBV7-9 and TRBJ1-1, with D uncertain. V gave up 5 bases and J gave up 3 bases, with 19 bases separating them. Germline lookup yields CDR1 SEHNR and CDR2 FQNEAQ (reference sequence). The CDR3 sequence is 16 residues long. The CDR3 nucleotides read TGTGCCAGCAGCCCCGGACGGGGAGGAGGCGACACTGAAGCTTTCTTT. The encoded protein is CASSPGRGGGDTEAFF.

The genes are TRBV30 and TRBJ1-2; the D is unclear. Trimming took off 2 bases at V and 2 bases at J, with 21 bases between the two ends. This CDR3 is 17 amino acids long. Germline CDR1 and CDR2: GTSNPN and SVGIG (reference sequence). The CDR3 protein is CAWSSGQPLKSNYGYTF. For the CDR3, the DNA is TGTGCCTGGAGTTCAGGCCAGCCACTAAAATCAAACTATGGCTACACCTTC. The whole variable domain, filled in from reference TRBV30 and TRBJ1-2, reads SQTIHQWPATLVQPVGSPLSLECTVEGTSNPNLYWYRQAAGRGLQLLFYSVGIGQISSEVPQNLSASRPQDRQFILSSKKLLLSDSGFYLCAWSSGQPLKSNYGYTFGSGTRLTVV.

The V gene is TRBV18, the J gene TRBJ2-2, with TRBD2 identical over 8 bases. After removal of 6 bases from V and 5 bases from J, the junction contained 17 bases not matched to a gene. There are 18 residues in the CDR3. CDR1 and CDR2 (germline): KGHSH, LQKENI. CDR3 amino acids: CASSREVAWTSITGELFF. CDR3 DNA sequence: TGTGCCAGCTCCCGCGAGGTGGCCTGGACTAGCATAACCGGGGAGCTGTTTTTT.

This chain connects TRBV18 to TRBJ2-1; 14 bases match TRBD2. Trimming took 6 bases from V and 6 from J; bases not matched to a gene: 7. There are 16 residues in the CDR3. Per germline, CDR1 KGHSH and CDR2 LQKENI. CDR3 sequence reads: CASSAGLAGAGNEQFF. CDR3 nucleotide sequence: TGTGCCAGCTCCGCGGGACTAGCGGGAGCGGGCAATGAGCAGTTCTTC.

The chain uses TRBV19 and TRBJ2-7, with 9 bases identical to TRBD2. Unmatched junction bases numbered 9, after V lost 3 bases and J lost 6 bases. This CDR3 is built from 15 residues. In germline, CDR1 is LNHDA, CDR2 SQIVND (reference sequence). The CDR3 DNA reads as TGTGCCAGTAGTATTACGGCGGGAGGGTTGGGCGAGCAGTACTTC. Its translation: CASSITAGGLGEQYF.

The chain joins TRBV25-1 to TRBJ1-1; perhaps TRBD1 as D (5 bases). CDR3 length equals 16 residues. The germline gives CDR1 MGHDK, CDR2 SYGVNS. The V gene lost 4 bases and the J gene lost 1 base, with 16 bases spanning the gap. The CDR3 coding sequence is TGTGCCAGCAGTGTTCTGACAGCCCAGGAGAACACTGAAGCTTTCTTT. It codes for CASSVLTAQENTEAFF.

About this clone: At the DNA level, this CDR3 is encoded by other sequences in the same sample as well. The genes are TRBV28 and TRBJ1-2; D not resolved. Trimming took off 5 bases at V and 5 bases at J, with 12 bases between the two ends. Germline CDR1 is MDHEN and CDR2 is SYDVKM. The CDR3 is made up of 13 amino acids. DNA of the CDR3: TGTGCCAGCAGTCCCGGCCGCGGATATGGCTACACCTTC. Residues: CASSPGRGYGYTF.

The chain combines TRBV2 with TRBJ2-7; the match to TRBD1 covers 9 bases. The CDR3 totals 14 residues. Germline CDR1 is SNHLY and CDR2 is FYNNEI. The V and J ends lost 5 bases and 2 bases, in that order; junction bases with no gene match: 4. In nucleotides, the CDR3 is TGTGCCAGCAGTCGACAGGGGGGGACCTACGAGCAGTACTTC. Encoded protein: CASSRQGGTYEQYF.